A selection of T cell receptor beta chains follows, all from one sample in a study of chronic HIV infection and antiretroviral therapy. TCRdb ran MiXCR on the 5' RACE reads and lists one entry per CDR3 protein. The profile covers about 38,000 distinct CDR3 sequences, with roughly 7.6% appearing a single time and 2.9% taken by the ten largest. Sequenced material: peripheral blood. The receptor source for this set is an adult who had HIV and had not received antiretroviral therapy, or was an uninfected healthy control (not recorded which). Each CDR3 is given with its conserved first and last residue. The order of the fields is CDR3 length, D gene, V gene, clone size, J gene, CDR3 protein, CDR3 DNA. A D gene is named only where the DNA matches it firmly. Expanded clones get a size class; other rows say once, few or many, or leave the size out.

14,TRBD2,TRBV12-3/TRBV12-4,few,TRBJ2-2,CASSLGGGTGELFF,TGTGCCAGCAGTTTGGGGGGGGGCACCGGGGAGCTGTTTTTT
11,.,TRBV7-9,many,TRBJ2-1,CASTPFDEQFF,TGTGCCAGCACCCCGTTTGATGAGCAGTTCTTC
10,.,TRBV29-1,.,TRBJ1-2,CSVARGGHTF,TGCAGCGTTGCTAGGGGAGGGCACACCTTC
13,.,TRBV6-2/TRBV6-3,many,TRBJ1-2,CASTLSTGYGYTF,TGTGCCAGCACCTTATCGACAGGCTATGGCTACACCTTC
14,.,TRBV11-2,.,TRBJ2-3,CASSFTRSTDTQYF,TGTGCCAGCAGCTTTACTAGAAGCACAGATACGCAGTATTTT
15,.,TRBV6-2/TRBV6-3,.,TRBJ2-1,CASSSPGVSYNEQFF,TGTGCCAGCAGTTCTCCGGGAGTATCCTACAATGAGCAGTTCTTC
14,.,TRBV4-1,many,TRBJ1-5,CASSQDPGAGPQHF,TGCGCCAGCAGCCAAGATCCTGGGGCAGGGCCCCAGCATTTT
13,.,TRBV10-3,many,TRBJ2-3,CAIISSSTDTQYF,TGTGCCATCATTTCTAGCTCCACAGATACGCAGTATTTT
14,.,TRBV3-1,few,TRBJ1-3,CASSQAETGNTIYF,TGTGCCAGCAGCCAAGCCGAAACTGGAAACACCATATATTTT
15,TRBD2,TRBV7-6,many,TRBJ2-7,CASSLLAGGWHEQYF,TGTGCCAGCAGCTTACTAGCGGGAGGGTGGCACGAGCAGTACTTC
15,TRBD1,TRBV28,many,TRBJ2-2,CASRPGTGDTGELFF,TGTGCCAGCAGGCCCGGGACAGGGGACACCGGGGAGCTGTTTTTT
15,TRBD1,TRBV7-2,.,TRBJ2-1,CASSDRDRVRDEQFF,TGTGCCAGCAGCGACCGGGACAGGGTACGGGATGAGCAGTTCTTC
13,.,TRBV28,few,TRBJ1-6,CASSFRGVSPLHF,TGTGCCAGCAGTTTCCGGGGGGTCTCACCCCTCCACTTT
15,.,TRBV28,many,TRBJ1-6,CATNSYVTYNSPLHF,TGTGCCACCAATAGCTACGTGACCTATAATTCACCCCTCCACTTT
13,.,TRBV6-4,many,TRBJ2-1,CASSIWGGNEQFF,TGTGCCAGCAGTATCTGGGGTGGCAATGAGCAGTTCTTC
13,.,TRBV28,.,TRBJ1-2,CASSLSTRYGYTF,TGTGCCAGCAGCCTGTCGACTCGCTATGGCTACACCTTC
13,.,TRBV29-1,many,TRBJ2-1,CSVRSVAYNEQFF,TGCAGCGTTCGTAGCGTTGCCTACAATGAGCAGTTCTTC
11,.,TRBV6-2/TRBV6-3,.,TRBJ2-7,CASSLGSEQYF,TGTGCCAGCAGCTTAGGGTCCGAGCAGTACTTC
13,.,TRBV9,.,TRBJ2-2,CASSGSLTGELFF,TGTGCCAGCAGCGGGAGTCTGACGGGGGAGCTGTTTTTT
14,.,TRBV6-4,.,TRBJ2-1,CALPASGRDDEQFF,TGTGCCCTCCCGGCTTCTGGGAGAGACGATGAGCAGTTCTTC
17,TRBD1,TRBV28,.,TRBJ1-5,CAASSLWWGQKVQPQHF,TGTGCGGCCAGCAGTTTATGGTGGGGACAGAAGGTACAGCCCCAGCATTTT
15,.,TRBV20-1,many,TRBJ2-5,CSARDRKQGAETQYF,TGCAGTGCTAGAGACAGGAAACAGGGTGCTGAGACCCAGTACTTC
12,TRBD1,TRBV29-1,.,TRBJ2-5,CSGGQLQETQYF,TGCAGCGGGGGACAGCTACAAGAGACCCAGTACTTC
15,TRBD2,TRBV9,.,TRBJ2-3,CASSVEGTRLDTQYF,TGTGCCAGCAGCGTAGAAGGGACTAGGTTAGATACGCAGTATTTT
18,TRBD1,TRBV20-1,.,TRBJ1-3,CSARGQGIHDFSGNTIYF,TGCAGTGCACGGGGACAGGGGATTCATGATTTTTCTGGAAACACCATATATTTT
17,.,TRBV27,.,TRBJ2-1,CASSLSTVATDDDEQFF,TGTGCCAGCAGTTTATCGACGGTAGCGACAGACGATGATGAGCAGTTCTTC
16,TRBD2,TRBV28,many,TRBJ2-7,CASSFVRGTSSYEQYF,TGTGCCAGCAGTTTCGTTCGCGGGACTAGCTCCTACGAGCAGTACTTC
16,TRBD2,TRBV6-5,.,TRBJ2-1,CASSPTLAGSYNEQFF,TGTGCCAGCAGTCCGACCCTAGCGGGTTCCTACAATGAGCAGTTCTTC
19,TRBD1,TRBV7-2,many,TRBJ2-3,CASSLAPGQGRRYTDTQYF,TGTGCCAGCAGCTTAGCCCCGGGACAGGGGAGGAGGTACACAGATACGCAGTATTTT
14,.,TRBV5-6,few,TRBJ1-1,CASRELVARTEAFF,TGTGCCAGCAGGGAGTTAGTGGCACGCACTGAAGCTTTCTTT
16,TRBD2,TRBV28,.,TRBJ2-1,CASSFGLAGGHYEQFF,TGTGCCAGCAGTTTTGGACTAGCGGGAGGCCACTATGAGCAGTTCTTC
15,.,TRBV18,few,TRBJ1-5,CASSPPEGRNQPQHF,TGTGCCAGCTCACCTCCGGAGGGTCGCAATCAGCCCCAGCATTTT
12,.,TRBV10-2,many,TRBJ2-5,CASKRAKETQYF,TGCGCCAGCAAAAGGGCCAAAGAGACCCAGTACTTC
16,TRBD2,TRBV29-1,few,TRBJ2-5,CSVEVLLSGRDETQYF,TGCAGCGTTGAAGTCCTCCTTAGCGGGAGGGATGAGACCCAGTACTTC
15,.,TRBV28,.,TRBJ1-2,CASRNVYRSNYGYTF,TGTGCCAGCAGAAACGTCTACAGGTCTAACTATGGCTACACCTTC
14,TRBD1,TRBV28,few,TRBJ2-1,CASHPGQAGNEQFF,TGTGCCAGCCACCCGGGACAGGCGGGGAATGAGCAGTTCTTC
13,.,TRBV2,.,TRBJ2-6,CASEEFGANVLTF,TGTGCCAGCGAGGAGTTTGGGGCCAACGTCCTGACTTTC
14,TRBD1,TRBV29-1,.,TRBJ2-3,CSSLGGTGGYTQYF,TGCAGCTCCCTTGGGGGGACAGGCGGATATACGCAGTATTTT
16,TRBD1,TRBV6-2/TRBV6-3,few,TRBJ2-3,CASSSRGTDTTDTQYF,TGTGCCAGCAGTTCCAGAGGGACAGACACCACAGATACGCAGTATTTT
11,.,TRBV5-1,many,TRBJ2-3,CASSFMDTQYF,TGCGCCAGCAGCTTCATGGATACGCAGTATTTT
16,.,TRBV7-2,many,TRBJ1-2,CASSFYIERPNYGYTF,TGTGCCAGCAGCTTTTACATTGAACGACCTAACTATGGCTACACCTTC
15,.,TRBV2,.,TRBJ1-4,CASSSRGITNEKLFF,TGTGCCAGCAGTAGCCGAGGGATAACTAATGAAAAACTGTTTTTT
10,.,TRBV29-1,few,TRBJ1-5,CSMPLRPQHF,TGCAGCATGCCTCTCCGACCCCAGCATTTT
13,TRBD2,TRBV29-1,.,TRBJ2-7,CSVAISGRYEQYF,TGCAGCGTTGCTATTAGCGGGAGGTACGAGCAGTACTTC
11,.,TRBV10-2,.,TRBJ2-1,CASSVWREQFF,TGCGCCAGCAGTGTCTGGCGGGAGCAGTTCTTC
15,TRBD2,TRBV4-2,many,TRBJ2-5,CASSPGTNEQETQYF,TGTGCCAGCAGCCCAGGGACTAACGAACAAGAGACCCAGTACTTC
13,.,TRBV29-1,few,TRBJ1-1,CSAKGGLNTETFF,TGCAGCGCTAAAGGCGGTTTGAACACTGAAACTTTCTTT
15,TRBD1,TRBV9,.,TRBJ1-6,CASSTGQGHNSPLHF,TGTGCCAGCAGCACGGGACAGGGACATAATTCACCCCTCCACTTT
15,.,TRBV27,.,TRBJ1-5,CASSLLGFADQPQHF,TGTGCCAGCAGTTTATTGGGGTTTGCGGATCAGCCCCAGCATTTT
13,TRBD1,TRBV12-3/TRBV12-4,.,TRBJ1-1,CASSSLDRGVAFF,TGTGCCAGCAGTTCCCTCGACAGGGGTGTAGCTTTCTTT
17,TRBD2,TRBV28,few,TRBJ2-7,CASQGLAGSLISYEQYF,TGTGCCAGCCAAGGACTAGCGGGATCTTTAATATCCTACGAGCAGTACTTC
15,TRBD2,TRBV28,few,TRBJ2-7,CASSPKSGIVYEQYF,TGTGCCAGCAGTCCCAAGAGCGGGATAGTCTACGAGCAGTACTTC